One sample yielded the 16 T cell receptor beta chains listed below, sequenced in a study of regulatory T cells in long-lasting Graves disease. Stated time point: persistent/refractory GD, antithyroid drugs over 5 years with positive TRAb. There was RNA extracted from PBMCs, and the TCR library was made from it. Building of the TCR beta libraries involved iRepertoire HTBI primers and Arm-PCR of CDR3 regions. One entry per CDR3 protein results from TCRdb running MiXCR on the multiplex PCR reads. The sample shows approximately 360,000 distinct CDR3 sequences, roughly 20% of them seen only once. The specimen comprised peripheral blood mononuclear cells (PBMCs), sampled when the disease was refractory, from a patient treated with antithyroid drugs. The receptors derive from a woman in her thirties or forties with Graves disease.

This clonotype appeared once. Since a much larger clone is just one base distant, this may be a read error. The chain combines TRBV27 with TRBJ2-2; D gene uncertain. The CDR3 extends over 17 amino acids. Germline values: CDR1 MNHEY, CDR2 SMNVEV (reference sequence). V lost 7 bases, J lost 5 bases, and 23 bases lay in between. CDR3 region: CASTMDPTNSRTGELFF. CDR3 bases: TGTGCCAGCACCATGGACCCGACGAACTCAAGGACCGGGGAGCTGTTTTTT.

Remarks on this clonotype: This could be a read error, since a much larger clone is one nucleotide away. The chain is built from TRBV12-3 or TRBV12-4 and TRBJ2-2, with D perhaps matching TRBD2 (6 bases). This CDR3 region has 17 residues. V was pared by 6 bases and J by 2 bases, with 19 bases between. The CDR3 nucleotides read TGTGCCAGCAGCCACGTCCTTAGCGGACTAAACACCGGGGAGCTGTTTTTT. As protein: CASSHVLSGLNTGELFF.

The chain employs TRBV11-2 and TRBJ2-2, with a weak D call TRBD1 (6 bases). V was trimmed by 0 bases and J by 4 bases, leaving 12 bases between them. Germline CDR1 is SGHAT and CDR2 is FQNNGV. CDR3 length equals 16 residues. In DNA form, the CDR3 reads TGTGCCAGCAGCTTAGAAAGGGCAGGGGCCACCGGGGAGCTGTTTTTT. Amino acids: CASSLERAGATGELFF. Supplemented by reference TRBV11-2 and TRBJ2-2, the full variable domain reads EAGVAQSPRYKIIEKRQSVAFWCNPISGHATLYWYQQILGQGPKLLIQFQNNGVVDDSQLPKDRFSAERLKGVDSTLKIQPAKLEDSAVYLCASSLERAGATGELFFGEGSRLTVL.

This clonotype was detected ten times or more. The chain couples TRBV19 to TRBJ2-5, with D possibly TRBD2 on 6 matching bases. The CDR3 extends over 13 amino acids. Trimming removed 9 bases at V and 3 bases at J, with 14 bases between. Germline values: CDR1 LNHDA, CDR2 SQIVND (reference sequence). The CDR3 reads CASRVPGEETQYF. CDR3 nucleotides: TGTGCCAGCCGGGTCCCGGGAGAAGAGACCCAGTACTTC.

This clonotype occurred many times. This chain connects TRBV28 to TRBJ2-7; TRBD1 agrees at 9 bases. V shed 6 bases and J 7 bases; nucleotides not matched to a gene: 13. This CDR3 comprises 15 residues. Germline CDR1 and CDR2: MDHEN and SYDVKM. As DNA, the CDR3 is TGTGCCAGCAGCCGGCCGGGACAGGGTAATGGGGAGCAGTACTTC. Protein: CASSRPGQGNGEQYF.

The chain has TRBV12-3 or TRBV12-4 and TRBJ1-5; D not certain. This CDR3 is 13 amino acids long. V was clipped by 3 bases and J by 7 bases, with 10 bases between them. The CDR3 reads CASSFKRIQPQHF. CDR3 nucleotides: TGTGCCAGCAGTTTTAAGAGAATCCAGCCCCAGCATTTT.

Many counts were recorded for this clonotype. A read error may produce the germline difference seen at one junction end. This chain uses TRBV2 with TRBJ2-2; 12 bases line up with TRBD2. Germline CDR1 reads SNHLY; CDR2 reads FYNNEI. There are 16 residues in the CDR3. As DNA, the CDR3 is TGTGCCAGCAGGGAAGGACTAGCGGGACTGACCGGGGAGCTGTTTTTT. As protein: CASREGLAGLTGELFF.

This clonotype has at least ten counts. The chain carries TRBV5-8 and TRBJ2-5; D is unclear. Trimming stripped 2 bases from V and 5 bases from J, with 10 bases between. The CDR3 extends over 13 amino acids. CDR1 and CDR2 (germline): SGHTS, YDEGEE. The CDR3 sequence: CASSFQVWETQYF. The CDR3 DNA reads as TGTGCCAGCAGCTTTCAGGTGTGGGAGACCCAGTACTTC.

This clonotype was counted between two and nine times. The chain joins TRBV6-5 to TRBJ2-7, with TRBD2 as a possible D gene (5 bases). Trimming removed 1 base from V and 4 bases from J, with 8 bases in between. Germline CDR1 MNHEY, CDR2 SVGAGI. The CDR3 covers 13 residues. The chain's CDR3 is CASSYYSGYEQYF. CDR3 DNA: TGTGCCAGCAGTTACTACAGCGGATACGAGCAGTACTTC.

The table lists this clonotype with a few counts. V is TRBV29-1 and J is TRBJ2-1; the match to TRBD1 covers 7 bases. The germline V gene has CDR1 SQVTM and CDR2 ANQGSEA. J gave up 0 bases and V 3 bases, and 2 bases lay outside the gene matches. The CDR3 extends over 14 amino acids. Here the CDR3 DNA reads TGCAGCGTTGATACAGGGGTCTCCTACAATGAGCAGTTCTTC. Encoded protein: CSVDTGVSYNEQFF.

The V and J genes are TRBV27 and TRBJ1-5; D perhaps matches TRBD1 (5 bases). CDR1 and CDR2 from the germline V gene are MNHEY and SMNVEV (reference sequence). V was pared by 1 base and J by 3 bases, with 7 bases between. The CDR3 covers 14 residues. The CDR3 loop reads CASSLWGVNQPQHF. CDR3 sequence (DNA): TGTGCCAGCAGTTTATGGGGGGTCAATCAGCCCCAGCATTTT.

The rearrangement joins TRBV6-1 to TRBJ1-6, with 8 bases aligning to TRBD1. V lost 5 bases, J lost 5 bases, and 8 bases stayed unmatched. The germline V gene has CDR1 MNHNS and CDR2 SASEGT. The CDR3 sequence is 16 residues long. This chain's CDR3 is CASSRGDRRNNSPLHF. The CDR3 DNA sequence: TGTGCCAGCAGTCGGGGGGACAGGCGGAATAATTCACCCCTCCACTTT.

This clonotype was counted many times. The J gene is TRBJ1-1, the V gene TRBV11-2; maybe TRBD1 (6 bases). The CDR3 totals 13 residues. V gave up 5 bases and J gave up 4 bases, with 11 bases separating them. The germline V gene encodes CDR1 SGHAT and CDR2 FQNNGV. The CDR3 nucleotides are TGTGCCAGCAGCGCAGGGGTGGGCACTGAAGCTTTCTTT. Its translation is CASSAGVGTEAFF.

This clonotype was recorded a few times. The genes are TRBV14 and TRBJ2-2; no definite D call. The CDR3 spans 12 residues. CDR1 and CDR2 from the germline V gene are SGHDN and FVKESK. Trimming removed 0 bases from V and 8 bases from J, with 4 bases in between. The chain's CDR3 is CASSQDLGELFF. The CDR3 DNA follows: TGTGCCAGCAGCCAAGATCTGGGGGAGCTGTTTTTT. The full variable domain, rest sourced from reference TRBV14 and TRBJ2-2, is EAGVTQFPSHSVIEKGQTVTLRCDPISGHDNLYWYRRVMGKEIKFLLHFVKESKQDESGMPNNRFLAERTGGTYSTLKVQPAELEDSGVYFCASSQDLGELFFGEGSRLTVL.

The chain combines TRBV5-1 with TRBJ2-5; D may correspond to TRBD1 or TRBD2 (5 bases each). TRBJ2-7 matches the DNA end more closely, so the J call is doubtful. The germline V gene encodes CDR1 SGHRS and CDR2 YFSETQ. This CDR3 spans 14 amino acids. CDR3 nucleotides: TGCGCCAGCAGCTTGGGGGACCTCCGGAACGAGCAGTACTTC. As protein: CASSLGDLRNEQYF.

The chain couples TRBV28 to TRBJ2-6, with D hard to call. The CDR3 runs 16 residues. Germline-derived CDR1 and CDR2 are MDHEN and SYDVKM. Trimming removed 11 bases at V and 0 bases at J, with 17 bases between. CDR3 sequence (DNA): TGTGCCGGCTCCCAAGGACCCCTCTCTGGGGCCAACGTCCTGACTTTC. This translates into CAGSQGPLSGANVLTF.